These T cell receptor beta chains were read from a single sample in a study of esophageal squamous cell carcinoma under preoperative chemotherapy. TCRdb re-called the PCR reads with MiXCR, one entry per CDR3 protein. The table lists around 29,000 distinct CDR3 sequences, under 60% of them singletons, with roughly 12% in the top ten. Sampling took place from a patient given preoperative chemotherapy. The receptors were gathered from a human donor with esophageal squamous cell carcinoma. The donor label of this sample is uncertain. Both conserved end residues are part of each CDR3.

v_call,j_call,cdr3_aa
TRBV6-5,.,CASSYSLSYNNEQYF
TRBV7-8,TRBJ2-2,CASSPGLCTGTQFF
TRBV11-3,.,CASSLGGNSYEQYF
TRBV5-1,TRBJ2-2,CASSTRGVSTGELFF
TRBV7-2,TRBJ1-2,CASSPGTGGRDYGYTF
TRBV18,TRBJ1-1,CASSPGQANTEAFF
TRBV11-3,TRBJ2-3,CALSSQPVSTDAQFF
TRBV7-8,TRBJ2-3,CASSTGSDFSTDTQYF
TRBV6-5,.,CASSWDRQAETQYF
TRBV11-2,TRBJ1-1,CASSLGNTGGRAFF
TRBV6-1,TRBJ2-6,CASSEEAESGANVLTF
TRBV10-2,TRBJ1-4,CASSRLGQDNEKLFF
TRBV7-2,TRBJ2-5,CASSSKGGGPETQYF
TRBV7-6,TRBJ2-3,CASSLGGTMGTDTQYF
TRBV29-1,TRBJ2-6,CSVGAGANVLTF
TRBV11-3,TRBJ2-4,CASSSPGRGGRAQNIQYF
TRBV6-5,TRBJ2-5,CASDEGWGETQYF
TRBV7-6,TRBJ2-2,CASSLPAANTGAQFF
TRBV6-5,TRBJ2-5,CASSYTGGRYQDTQYF
TRBV6-5,TRBJ1-1,CASSYKKDHTEAFF
TRBV7-2,TRBJ2-4,CASSLTVQNIQYF
TRBV11-2,.,CASSWDGRGEQYF
TRBV6-4,TRBJ2-3,CASSDSAGGSTDTQYF
TRBV7-2,TRBJ2-5,CASRAHGGRGQETQYF
TRBV7-2,TRBJ2-4,CAGRRSKDTQYF
TRBV10-1,TRBJ2-2,CASSDRRQGTTGELFF
TRBV6-4,TRBJ1-1,CASSRDFSTEAFF
TRBV5-4,TRBJ2-1,CASTLAQGTYNEQFF
TRBV11-2,TRBJ1-2,CASSRNSGGRGYTF
TRBV6-1,TRBJ2-3,CASSETSGSHTQYF
TRBV7-6,TRBJ2-7,CASSLDLGFSYEQYF
TRBV11-3,TRBJ2-5,CASSSTGETQYF
TRBV12-3/TRBV12-4,TRBJ2-2,CARSFPTVNTETLFF
TRBV11-2,TRBJ2-2,CASSRSGTGDAVGTGKQFF
TRBV11-2,TRBJ2-4,CASSPRTVPNNEQYF
TRBV7-2,.,CASSVRRSPDTQYF
TRBV7-9,TRBJ2-1,CASRRVGQGAYEQFF
TRBV6-5,TRBJ2-7,CASSFSSAGAEQYF
TRBV6-1,TRBJ1-1,CASTPGTEAFF
TRBV28,TRBJ2-4,CASSQQRDGRSNIQYF
TRBV7-6,TRBJ2-4,CGSSSGLRAKDMQYF
TRBV7-6,TRBJ2-7,CASSSNPGGVEQYF
TRBV7-2,TRBJ2-5,CAGSGGRNRKTQYF
TRBV7-3,TRBJ2-3,CASGLGAGGTDTQYF
TRBV11-3,TRBJ2-7,CASGRALAGSYEQYF
TRBV12-3/TRBV12-4,TRBJ2-2,CASSQRQGNTGELFF
TRBV6-5,TRBJ1-2,CASSYERQNYGYTF
TRBV7-2,TRBJ2-1,CASTSGQTTHNEQFF
TRBV7-2,TRBJ2-3,CAGSGGWGQETQYF
TRBV7-3,TRBJ2-5,CASSVIPGGRVQNTQYF
TRBV7-2,TRBJ2-3,CASSPPGGNQDTQYF